This is a list of T cell receptor beta chains from one sample in a study of blood T cells in healthy people across ages. TCRdb recomputed calls from the 5' RACE reads with MiXCR, one row per CDR3 protein. The repertoire includes hundreds of thousands of distinct CDR3 sequences, 40% to 50% of them detected once, and around 30% sits in the top ten. Sequencing input: blood. The receptors shown here come from a man older than 75 in good health. The CDR3 runs from the conserved cysteine through the conserved F or W. The D gene is left open where the match is weak. Size values are once, few and many counts, or a class for expanded clones, and some rows have none.

clone size | J gene | D gene | V gene | CDR3 DNA | CDR3 protein
few | TRBJ2-7 | TRBD2 | TRBV3-1 | TGTGCCAGCAGCCTTCAGACCCGGGAGGTGCAGTACTTC | CASSLQTREVQYF
NA | TRBJ2-5 | NA | TRBV14 | TGTGCCAGCAGCCGTTCAGCGCAAGAGACCCAGTACTTC | CASSRSAQETQYF
NA | TRBJ2-3 | NA | TRBV12-3/TRBV12-4 | TGTGCCAGCAGTTTAGATAGGGGGGTCCGCACAGATACGCAGTATTTT | CASSLDRGVRTDTQYF
NA | TRBJ2-1 | NA | TRBV7-9 | TGTGTCAGCAGCATAACTAGAAACTCCTACAATGAGCAGTTCTTC | CVSSITRNSYNEQFF
few | TRBJ1-4 | NA | TRBV9 | TGTGCCAGCAGCGTACGCCGGGACACTAATGAAAAACTGTTTTTT | CASSVRRDTNEKLFF
NA | TRBJ1-4 | NA | TRBV7-2 | TGTGCCAGCAGCTTAACGCAGGGCTACGCAACTAATGAAAAACTGTTTTTT | CASSLTQGYATNEKLFF
many | TRBJ2-3 | NA | TRBV5-1 | TGCGCCAGCAGTTCAGCAAGCACAGATACGCAGTATTTT | CASSSASTDTQYF
NA | TRBJ2-7 | NA | TRBV20-1 | TGCAGTGCTAGAGATGATACGTTGTCCTACGAGCAGTACTTC | CSARDDTLSYEQYF
few | TRBJ2-3 | NA | TRBV5-8 | TGTGCCAGCAGGAAGAAGGGTGAGGATACGCAGTATTTT | CASRKKGEDTQYF
few | TRBJ2-3 | NA | TRBV29-1 | TGCAGCGTTGATCCGGGGGGCCTCACAGATACGCAGTATTTT | CSVDPGGLTDTQYF
NA | TRBJ2-6 | NA | TRBV5-1 | TGCGCCAGCAGCTTGTTGATCTCTGGGGCCAACGTCCTGACTTTC | CASSLLISGANVLTF
NA | TRBJ2-3 | NA | TRBV7-3 | TGTGCCAGCAGCTTAACGGGGACTCGAACAGATACGCAGTATTTT | CASSLTGTRTDTQYF
NA | TRBJ1-2 | NA | TRBV10-3 | TGTGCCACCACAACACCGAAGGGGGATGGCTATGGCTACACCTTC | CATTTPKGDGYGYTF
NA | TRBJ2-3 | TRBD2 | TRBV6-1 | TGTGCCAGCAGACCTGGACTAGCGGGAGACCTTAGCACAGATACGCAGTATTTT | CASRPGLAGDLSTDTQYF
few | TRBJ2-1 | TRBD2 | TRBV20-1 | TGCAGTGCTAGGGGACTAGCGGTTAACAATGAGCAGTTCTTC | CSARGLAVNNEQFF
NA | TRBJ2-3 | NA | TRBV28 | TGTGCCAGCATCCTTAGCGCAACTGCTAGCACAGATACGCAGTATTTT | CASILSATASTDTQYF
few | TRBJ1-6 | NA | TRBV5-1 | TGCGCCAGCAGCTTGACGGGACCGAAGTCACCCCTCCACTTT | CASSLTGPKSPLHF
few | TRBJ1-2 | TRBD1 | TRBV6-2/TRBV6-3 | TGTGCCAGCAGTTACCCCGCCCTCGGGACAGGGGGTGGCTACACCTTC | CASSYPALGTGGGYTF
NA | TRBJ2-5 | NA | TRBV28 | TGTGCCAGCAGTGTGACGAGTTTGCGTCGAGGTGGGCAGTACTTC | CASSVTSLRRGGQYF
NA | TRBJ2-7 | NA | TRBV5-1 | TGCGCCAGCAGCTTTGGGGACAACTACGAGCAGTACTTC | CASSFGDNYEQYF
NA | TRBJ2-1 | TRBD1 | TRBV28 | TGTGCCAGCAGTGGGGGACAGGGTTTTAGGAATGAGCAGTTCTTC | CASSGGQGFRNEQFF
NA | TRBJ1-1 | NA | TRBV21-1 | TGTGCCAGCAGCAGACACTACCGGACAGGGATGAACACTGAAGCTTTCTTT | CASSRHYRTGMNTEAFF
NA | TRBJ2-6 | TRBD1 | TRBV7-2 | TGTGCCAGCAGCTTAGTAAGGATTGGGACAGCCTTCTCTGGGGCCAACGTCCTGACTTTC | CASSLVRIGTAFSGANVLTF
NA | TRBJ1-1 | NA | TRBV9 | TGTGCCAGCAGTCGACGGAAGAACACTGAAGCTTTCTTT | CASSRRKNTEAFF
NA | TRBJ2-3 | TRBD1 | TRBV6-6 | TGTGCCAGCAGTGACCCGGGACAGGGCACAGATACGCAGTATTTT | CASSDPGQGTDTQYF
few | TRBJ1-5 | TRBD1 | TRBV12-3/TRBV12-4 | TGTGCCAGCAGTGATACCGGGACAGGGGGCAATCAGCCCCAGCATTTT | CASSDTGTGGNQPQHF
few | TRBJ2-1 | TRBD2 | TRBV4-3 | TGCGCCAGCAGCCAAGATGCCAGGGCATACGGGAGGGGGAATGAGCAGTTCTTC | CASSQDARAYGRGNEQFF
few | TRBJ2-7 | TRBD2 | TRBV20-1 | TGCAGTGCGAAGACTAGCGCGCCAACAAGTTCCTACGAGCAGTACTTC | CSAKTSAPTSSYEQYF
many | TRBJ2-3 | TRBD2 | TRBV7-2 | TGTGCCAGCAGCAGACTAGCGGGAGGGATCACAGATACGCAGTATTTT | CASSRLAGGITDTQYF
NA | TRBJ2-1 | NA | TRBV10-2 | TGCGCCAGCAGTGCAGCCCCCGTCCCCTACAATGAGCAGTTCTTC | CASSAAPVPYNEQFF
NA | TRBJ2-2 | NA | TRBV7-2 | TGTGCCAGCAGCTTAAGGGCAGGGCCTGGCACCGGGGAGCTGTTTTTT | CASSLRAGPGTGELFF
NA | TRBJ2-1 | TRBD2 | TRBV20-1 | TGCAGTGCTAGAGATCCGGGGGAGGCGGGAGGGCTCTACAATGAGCAGTTCTTC | CSARDPGEAGGLYNEQFF
few | TRBJ2-3 | TRBD2 | TRBV4-2 | TGTGCCAGCAGCCAAGGGCTACTAGCGGGGTCGGATACGCAGTATTTT | CASSQGLLAGSDTQYF
many | TRBJ2-5 | TRBD2 | TRBV7-2 | TGTGCCAGCAGCCAGGGACTAGCGGGAGGGGAGCAGTACTTC | CASSQGLAGGEQYF
NA | TRBJ2-3 | TRBD1 | TRBV7-2 | TGTGCCAGCAGCTGGACAGGGACTGACACAGATACGCAGTATTTT | CASSWTGTDTDTQYF
few | TRBJ2-3 | NA | TRBV29-1 | TGCAGCGTTGAATCTGCGCCGGGGGCCACAGATACGCAGTATTTT | CSVESAPGATDTQYF
once | TRBJ1-5 | NA | TRBV28 | TGTGCCAGCCGGGATAGAAATAGCAATCAGCCCCAGCATTTT | CASRDRNSNQPQHF
NA | TRBJ2-7 | TRBD1 | TRBV6-5 | TGTGCCAGCGGATCAGGGGGCGGGTCCTACGAGCAGTACTTC | CASGSGGGSYEQYF
NA | TRBJ2-1 | TRBD1 | TRBV24-1 | TGTGCCACCAGTGGTTCAAACAGGGGCAATGAGCAGTTCTTC | CATSGSNRGNEQFF
NA | TRBJ2-1 | NA | TRBV27 | TGTGCCCTATCTGTCTGCAATGAGCAGTTCTTC | CALSVCNEQFF
NA | TRBJ1-1 | NA | TRBV6-1 | TGTGCCAGCAGTGAAGGACAGGAAGGCACTGAAGCTTTCTTT | CASSEGQEGTEAFF
NA | TRBJ1-1 | NA | TRBV2 | TGTGCCAGCAGTACTGACTTGAGCACTGAAGCTTTCTTT | CASSTDLSTEAFF
few | TRBJ1-4 | NA | TRBV4-2 | TGTGCCAGCAGCCAAGCGGGGGAAAAACTGTTTTTT | CASSQAGEKLFF
NA | TRBJ2-3 | TRBD1 | TRBV7-3 | TGTGCCAGCAGCCCTACGACAGGGACGGGTACGCAGTATTTT | CASSPTTGTGTQYF
NA | TRBJ2-3 | NA | TRBV7-2 | TGTGCCAGCAGCGTATCAGTAGCAGATACGCAGTATTTT | CASSVSVADTQYF
NA | TRBJ2-7 | TRBD2 | TRBV4-2 | TGTGCCAGCAGCCAAGAGGACGGGGGGGGCTACGAGCAGTACTTC | CASSQEDGGGYEQYF
once | TRBJ2-3 | NA | TRBV7-2 | TGTGCCAGCAGCTTCATCCCGGGGCTAGCTAGCACAGATACGCAGTATTTT | CASSFIPGLASTDTQYF
few | TRBJ2-7 | NA | TRBV24-1 | TGTGCCACCGGAAGACAGCCAACAAATGAGCAGTACTTC | CATGRQPTNEQYF
NA | TRBJ2-2 | NA | TRBV12-3/TRBV12-4 | TGTGCCAGCAGTACGAGACAGACATCGAACACCGGGGAGCTGTTTTTT | CASSTRQTSNTGELFF
few | TRBJ2-3 | TRBD2 | TRBV3-1 | TGTGCCAGCAGCCAAGTGGGGCTAGCGGGAGATACGCAGTATTTT | CASSQVGLAGDTQYF
NA | TRBJ2-5 | TRBD2 | TRBV6-2/TRBV6-3 | TGTGCCAGCAGTCGGACTAGCGGGGATCTCAATGAGCAGTACTTC | CASSRTSGDLNEQYF
NA | TRBJ2-3 | TRBD1 | TRBV18 | TGTGCCAGCTCAAATACAGGGGGCAGGACAGATACGCAGTATTTT | CASSNTGGRTDTQYF
NA | TRBJ2-3 | NA | TRBV9 | TGTGCCAGCAGCGTAGAGGGAGCGAATACGCAGTATTTT | CASSVEGANTQYF
NA | TRBJ2-7 | NA | TRBV6-2/TRBV6-3 | TGTGCCAGCGGCCCCTTGGGGGGCTACGAGCAGTACTTC | CASGPLGGYEQYF
NA | TRBJ2-2 | TRBD2 | TRBV3-1 | TGTGCCAACAGCCGCGGGGGGGGAGTCGGGGAGCTGTTTTTT | CANSRGGGVGELFF
NA | TRBJ2-2 | NA | TRBV21-1 | TGTGCCAGCAGCGATCCTCCGGGACACAAGAACACCGGGGAGCTGTTTTTT | CASSDPPGHKNTGELFF
NA | TRBJ2-6 | NA | TRBV27 | TGTGCCAGCAGTCCCTTCACGGGTGGGGCCAACGTCCTGACTTTC | CASSPFTGGANVLTF
few | TRBJ2-3 | NA | TRBV6-6 | TGTGCCAGCAGTCCCCCCACTAGCACAGATACGCAGTATTTT | CASSPPTSTDTQYF
NA | TRBJ2-4 | TRBD1 | TRBV7-2 | TGTGCCAGCAGCCAAGCACAGGGGCTAGCCAAAAACATTCAGTACTTC | CASSQAQGLAKNIQYF
few | TRBJ2-4 | NA | TRBV20-1 | TGCAGTGCTAGAGATCTGGTCAAGGTGGGAGCCAAAAACATTCAGTACTTC | CSARDLVKVGAKNIQYF